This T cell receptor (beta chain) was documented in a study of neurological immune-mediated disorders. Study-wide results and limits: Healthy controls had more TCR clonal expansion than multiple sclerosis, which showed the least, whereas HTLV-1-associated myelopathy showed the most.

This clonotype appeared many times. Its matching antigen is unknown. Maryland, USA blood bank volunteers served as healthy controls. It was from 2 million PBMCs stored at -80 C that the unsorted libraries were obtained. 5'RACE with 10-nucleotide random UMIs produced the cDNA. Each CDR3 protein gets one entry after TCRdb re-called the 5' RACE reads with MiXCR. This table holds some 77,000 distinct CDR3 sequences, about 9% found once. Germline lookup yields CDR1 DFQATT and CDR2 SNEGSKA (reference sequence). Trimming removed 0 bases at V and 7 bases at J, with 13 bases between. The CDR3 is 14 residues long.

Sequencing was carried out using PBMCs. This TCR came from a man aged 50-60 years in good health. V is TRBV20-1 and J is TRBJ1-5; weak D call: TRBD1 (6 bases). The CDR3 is CSARESQGSQPQHF. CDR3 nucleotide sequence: TGCAGTGCTAGAGAATCTCAGGGGTCCCAGCCCCAGCATTTT.